This TCR beta chain came from a study of neoadjuvant anti-PD-1 for oral cavity cancer (dated by TCRdb to the early 2020s). Study-wide context: Patients mostly received three to four biweekly doses of nivolumab at 3 mg/kg before curative-intent surgical resection. A fourth nivolumab dose was given around day 43 to patients without progression, and definitive surgical resection was performed in those patients on days 50-56. Under RECIST 1.1, a patient counted as a responder if showing complete response, partial response or stable disease, and as a non-responder if showing progression. The parent correlative cohort included roughly 13 patients, with an approximately 30% response rate. Overall study outcomes, separate from this receptor: After neoadjuvant nivolumab, significantly higher T cell clonality (Gini index) was found within PBMCs in non-responders than in responders. Higher pretreatment blood Treg/Th17 ratios correlated with higher pretreatment blood TCRbeta clonality and lower post-treatment tumor TCRbeta clonality. Only three patients per response group were included in the TCR analyses, and the authors called for validation in larger cohorts.

As concerns this clone: Its antigen is still unknown. Within one base of it there is no much larger clone, and no base qualities were kept.

For deep sequencing of PBMC libraries, mostly roughly 0.5 ug of input genomic DNA was used, and six replicates were run per sample. TCRbeta libraries were prepared with the immunoSEQ hsTCRbeta kit according to the manufacturer's instructions. The completed libraries were mixed into a single pool at 3 nM, then sequenced with an Illumina NovaSeq 6000 S4 flow cell. For the original study's pipeline: Raw data preprocessing and quality control were performed with the immunoSEQ Analyzer. The analysis was restricted to productive rearrangements, with each unique CDR3 amino acid sequence defining a clonotype. Repertoire clonality was estimated as the Gini-Simpson index, which was calculated using the R package tcR. Student's t test was used to compare Gini indices, and Pearson correlation was used to assess associations with tumor size change. TCRdb obtained this table from immuneACCESS and retained in-frame rearrangements with V and J assigned. These tables miss some clones; where compared with another copy, unresolved V genes account for less than half of the shortfall, and the remainder is unexplained. The V and J calls and clone size come from that table; D and trimming were worked out from the DNA. The sample profile shows tens of thousands of clones; around 83% of them were found once. The top ten clonotypes cover roughly 3.5% of the sample.

CDR1 is given as SEHNR and CDR2 as FQNEAQ, both from the germline V gene (reference sequence). Trimming takes 3 bases from V and 1 base from J, and the germline ends sit 10 bases apart. Inclusive of the bounding cysteine and phenylalanine, the CDR3 is 15 residues long. Only the CDR3 DNA is retained, 45 bases long and in frame from the first base. Per the publication, the time point label means: before neoadjuvant nivolumab. None of the patients had received prior systemic or radiation treatment, and all were newly diagnosed with stage II-IVA oral cavity squamous cell carcinoma. The cohort consisted of patients with HPV-negative, locally advanced oral cavity squamous cell carcinoma. Peripheral blood mononuclear cells were analyzed directly, without maintenance or expansion in culture. The samples were drawn from a longitudinal correlative study tied to a single-arm phase II trial testing neoadjuvant nivolumab in oral cavity squamous cell carcinoma. Subject-matched pre- and post-treatment PBMCs and tumors from three responders and three non-responders were subjected to genomic DNA-based TCRbeta sequencing. Peripheral blood mononuclear cells were drawn once before nivolumab treatment and a second time after treatment, when surgery took place. The Maxwell RSC DNA from Cells kit was used to isolate genomic DNA from PBMCs.

The sample was PBMCs, taken before nivolumab (anti-PD-1) treatment. This sequence was found in a person aged 35-79 years with oral cavity squamous cell carcinoma. The rearrangement combines TRBV7-9 with TRBJ1-3; tentative D gene TRBD1, with 5 bases matching. The CDR3 region has the sequence CASSFAGWSGNTIYF. The nucleotide sequence reads as follows: TGTGCCAGCAGCTTCGCAGGGTGGTCTGGAAACACCATATATTTT. Supplemented by the reference TRBV7-9 and TRBJ1-3 proteins around the CDR3, the complete variable domain is DTGVSQNPRHKITKRGQNVTFRCDPISEHNRLYWYRQTLGQGPEFLTYFQNEAQLEKSRLLSDRFSAERPKGSFSTLEIQRTEQGDSAMYLCASSFAGWSGNTIYFGEGSWLTVV.